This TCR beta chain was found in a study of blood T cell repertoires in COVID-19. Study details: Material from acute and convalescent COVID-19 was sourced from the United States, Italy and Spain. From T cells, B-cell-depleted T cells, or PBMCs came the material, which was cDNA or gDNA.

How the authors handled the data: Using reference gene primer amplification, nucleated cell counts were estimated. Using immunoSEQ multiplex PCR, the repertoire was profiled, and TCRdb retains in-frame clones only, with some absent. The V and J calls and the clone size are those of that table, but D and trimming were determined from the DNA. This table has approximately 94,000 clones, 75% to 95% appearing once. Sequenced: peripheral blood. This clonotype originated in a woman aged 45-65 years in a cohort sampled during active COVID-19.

CDR3 sequence reads: CAANSLGNEKLFF. The CDR3 DNA reads as TGTGCCGCAAACTCCCTCGGGAATGAAAAACTGTTTTTT. This chain connects TRBV10-3 to TRBJ1-4; D is unclear. Trimming removed 11 bases from V and 5 bases from J, with 15 bases in between. CDR3 length: 13 residues. Germline V CDR1 and CDR2: ENHRY, SYGVKD.